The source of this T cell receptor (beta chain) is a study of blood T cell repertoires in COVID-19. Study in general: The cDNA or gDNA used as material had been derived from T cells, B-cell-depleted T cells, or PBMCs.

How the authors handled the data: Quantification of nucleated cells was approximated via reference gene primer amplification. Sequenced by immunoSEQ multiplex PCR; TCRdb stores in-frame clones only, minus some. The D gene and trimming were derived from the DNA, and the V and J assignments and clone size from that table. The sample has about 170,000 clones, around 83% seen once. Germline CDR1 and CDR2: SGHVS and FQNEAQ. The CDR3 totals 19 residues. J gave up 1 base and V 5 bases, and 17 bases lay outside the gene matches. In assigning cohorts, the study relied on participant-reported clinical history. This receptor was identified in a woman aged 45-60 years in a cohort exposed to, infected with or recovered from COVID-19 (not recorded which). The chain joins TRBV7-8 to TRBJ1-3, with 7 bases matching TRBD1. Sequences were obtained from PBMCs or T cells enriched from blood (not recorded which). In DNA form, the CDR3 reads TGTGCCAGCAGCCCACCCGGGGACAGTAGATTTTGGTCTGGAAACACCATATATTTT. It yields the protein CASSPPGDSRFWSGNTIYF.